These 10 T cell receptor beta chains originate from one sample sequenced in a study of T cell responses to AZD1222 COVID-19 vaccine. The protocol was immunoSEQ multiplex PCR, while the TCRdb copy is restricted to in-frame clones and leaves out a portion. The repertoire holds around 130,000 clones, with approximately 83% as singletons. Source: peripheral blood, taken on day 0 of AZD1222 vaccination. All receptors derive from an adult in good health.

The chain employs TRBV18 and TRBJ2-2; the D gene is possibly TRBD1 (6 bases). V lost 0 bases, J lost 7 bases, and 18 bases lay in between. The CDR3 covers 17 residues. Germline lookup yields CDR1 KGHSH and CDR2 LQKENI. The CDR3 spells CASSPPQGWSVNGELFF. Here the CDR3 DNA reads TGTGCCAGCTCACCACCACAGGGCTGGTCTGTTAACGGGGAGCTGTTTTTT.

V and J are TRBV6-2 or TRBV6-3 and TRBJ2-3, with D hard to call. Germline CDR1 MNHEY, CDR2 SVGEGT. Trimming shortened V by 4 bases and J by 4 bases, and 6 bases separated the two germline ends. The CDR3 has 12 residues. The CDR3 is CASSFRSDTQYF. DNA for the CDR3: TGTGCCAGCAGTTTCCGTTCAGATACGCAGTATTTT.

The rearrangement links TRBV6-2 or TRBV6-3 to TRBJ1-5; 10 positions agree with TRBD1. Per the germline V gene, CDR1 is MNHEY and CDR2 is SVGEGT. The junction had 9 bases not matched to a gene; V was cut back by 6 bases and J by 4 bases. The CDR3 has 16 residues. The CDR3 region has the DNA TGTGCCAGCAGCCCTACGACAGGGGGCGAGAATCAGCCCCAGCATTTT. Its protein product is CASSPTTGGENQPQHF.

The chain carries TRBV9 and TRBJ2-1; 11 bases align to TRBD2. The CDR3 totals 17 residues. J was trimmed by 0 bases and V by 3 bases; bases with no gene match: 5. Per germline, CDR1 SGDLS and CDR2 YYNGEE. This CDR3 is CASSAIGTSGSYNEQFF. Written as DNA, the CDR3 is TGTGCCAGCAGCGCAATAGGGACTAGCGGCTCCTACAATGAGCAGTTCTTC.

The J gene is TRBJ1-2, the V gene TRBV5-5, with 9 bases aligning to TRBD1. The germline V gene has CDR1 SGHKS and CDR2 YYEKEE (reference sequence). The CDR3 is 14 residues long. V lost 0 bases, J lost 7 bases, and 4 bases stayed unmatched. The CDR3 DNA follows: TGTGCCAGCAGCTTGGAGGGACAGGGCACTGGCTACACCTTC. It specifies CASSLEGQGTGYTF.

V usage is TRBV6-5 and J usage is TRBJ2-2, with a tentative D call TRBD1 (5 bases). This CDR3 comprises 14 residues. Germline V gene sequence: CDR1 MNHEY, CDR2 SVGAGI. V was trimmed by 5 bases and J by 4 bases, leaving 11 bases between them. CDR3 region: CASSRIGVTGELFF. CDR3 coding DNA: TGTGCCAGCAGTCGGATAGGGGTCACCGGGGAGCTGTTTTTT.

J is TRBJ1-2 and V is TRBV19, with D possibly TRBD1 on 5 matching bases. V was trimmed by 6 bases and J by 8 bases, leaving 19 bases between them. The CDR3 sequence is 14 residues long. Germline CDR1 is LNHDA and CDR2 is SQIVND (reference sequence). This CDR3 is CASRFAGTAQGYTF. The CDR3 DNA is TGTGCCAGTAGATTCGCCGGGACGGCGCAGGGCTACACCTTC.

This sequence joins TRBV28 and TRBJ1-2; 9 bases are a match to TRBD1. Germline trimming cut 10 bases from V and 6 bases from J; bases unmatched to any gene: 12. The CDR3 is made up of 14 amino acids. Germline CDR1 reads MDHEN; CDR2 reads SYDVKM. The CDR3 DNA reads as TGTGCCATCGTTATCCGGGACAGGGCCAATGGCTACACCTTC. Translated, it gives CAIVIRDRANGYTF.

This chain links TRBV11-3 with TRBJ1-1, with D hard to call. Trimming stripped 1 base from V and 4 bases from J, with 7 bases between. There are 13 residues in the CDR3. CDR1 and CDR2 (germline): SGHNT, YENEEA. CDR3 sequence (DNA): TGTGCCAGCAGCTTAGCCCCGGGCACTGAAGCTTTCTTT. Protein product: CASSLAPGTEAFF. Drawing the rest from reference TRBV11-3 and TRBJ1-1, the complete variable domain is EAGVVQSPRYKIIEKKQPVAFWCNPISGHNTLYWYLQNLGQGPELLIRYENEEAVDDSQLPKDRFSAERLKGVDSTLKIQPAELGDSAVYLCASSLAPGTEAFFGQGTRLTVV.

The rearrangement uses TRBV21-1 and TRBJ1-2; the table's D call, TRBD1, has no DNA check behind it. TRBV21-1 represents a pseudogene. The CDR3 consists of 16 residues. CDR3 residues: CASSPPGAGANYGYTF. Here the CDR3 DNA reads TGTGCCAGCAGCCCGCCAGGGGCAGGAGCTAACTATGGCTACACCTTC.